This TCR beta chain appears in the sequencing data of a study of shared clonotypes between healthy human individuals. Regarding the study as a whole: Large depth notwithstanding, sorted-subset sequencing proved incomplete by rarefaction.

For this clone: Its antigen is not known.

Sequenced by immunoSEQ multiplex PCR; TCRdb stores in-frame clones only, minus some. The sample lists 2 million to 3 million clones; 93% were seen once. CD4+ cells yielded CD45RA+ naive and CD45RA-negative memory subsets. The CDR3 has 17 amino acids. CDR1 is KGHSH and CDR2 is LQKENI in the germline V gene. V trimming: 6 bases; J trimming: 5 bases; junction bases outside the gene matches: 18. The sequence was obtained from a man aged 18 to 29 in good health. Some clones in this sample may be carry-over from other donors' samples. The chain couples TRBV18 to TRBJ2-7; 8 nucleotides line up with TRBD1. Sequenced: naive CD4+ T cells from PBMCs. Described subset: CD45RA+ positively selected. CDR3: CASSGVVKEDRANEQYF. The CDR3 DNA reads TGTGCCAGCTCGGGGGTGGTAAAAGAGGACAGGGCCAACGAGCAGTACTTC.